This T cell receptor beta chain was sequenced for a study of blood T cell repertoires in COVID-19. The overall study: Sample material is recorded as cDNA or gDNA derived from T cells, B-cell-depleted T cells, or PBMCs.

The V gene end was trimmed by 0 bases and the J gene end by 5 bases; junction bases not matched to a gene: 11. The CDR3 extends over 17 amino acids. CDR1 SGHDT and CDR2 YYEEEE come from the germline V gene. The authors' processing: Estimates of nucleated cell counts were drawn from the amplification of reference gene primers. Profiling relied on immunoSEQ multiplex PCR, and the TCRdb table lists in-frame clones only, not all of them. Clone size and V and J calls were adopted from that table, with D and trimming inferred from the DNA. This sample has about 270,000 clones, with around four fifths found just once.

The chain couples TRBV5-6 to TRBJ2-5; 9 nucleotides match TRBD2. The sequenced sample was peripheral blood. This TCR came from a man aged 80 or over with acute or convalescent COVID-19. The CDR3 loop reads CASSLEVASGKGETQYF. The CDR3 DNA follows: TGTGCCAGCAGCTTGGAGGTGGCTAGCGGGAAAGGGGAGACCCAGTACTTC.